This T cell receptor beta chain was retrieved from a study of OX40 agonist ivuxolimab in advanced cancers. About the study: Those enrolled were approximately 83% male, with a mean age of around 60 years and ages from about 20 to 90. Anti-PD-1, anti-PD-L1 or anti-CTLA-4 therapy given earlier was allowed, and 40% had some.

Trimming pared 4 bases from V and 0 bases from J, leaving 8 bases between. Germline lookup yields CDR1 MGHDK and CDR2 SYGVNS. The CDR3 consists of 14 residues. Here immunoSEQ multiplex PCR was the method, and the copy in TCRdb shows in-frame clones only, minus some. In the table there are around 80,000 clones, 89% of which are singletons. Sampled blood was obtained at baseline, cycle 4 day 1, and cycle 7 day 1. Of note for this clone: Its antigen remains unknown.

Findings of the study overall: Partly responding patients at 0.1-3.0 mg/kg showed some of the smallest clonal expansion.

The receptor was derived from an adult with an advanced solid tumor such as melanoma, head and neck, liver or kidney cancer. The chain is built from TRBV25-1 and TRBJ2-3; D uncertain. Sequenced here: CD4+ or CD8+ T cells sorted from blood, sampled in a trial of the OX40 agonist ivuxolimab. The CDR3 protein is CASSVGASTDTQYF. CDR3 in DNA: TGTGCCAGCAGTGTGGGTGCTAGCACAGATACGCAGTATTTT.